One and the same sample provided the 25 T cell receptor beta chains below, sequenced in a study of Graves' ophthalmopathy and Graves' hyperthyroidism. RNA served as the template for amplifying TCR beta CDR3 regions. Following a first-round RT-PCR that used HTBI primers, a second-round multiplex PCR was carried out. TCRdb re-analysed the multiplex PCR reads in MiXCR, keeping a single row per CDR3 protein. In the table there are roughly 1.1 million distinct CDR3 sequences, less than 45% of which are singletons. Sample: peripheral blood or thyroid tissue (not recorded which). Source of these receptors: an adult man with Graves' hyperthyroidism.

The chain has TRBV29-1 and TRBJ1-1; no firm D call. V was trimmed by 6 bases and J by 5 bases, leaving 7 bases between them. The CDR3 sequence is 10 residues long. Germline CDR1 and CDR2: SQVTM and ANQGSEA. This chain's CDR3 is CSVVWTEAFF. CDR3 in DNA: TGCAGCGTCGTATGGACTGAAGCTTTCTTT.

CDR3: CAIRPTPNTEAFF. DNA of the CDR3: TGTGCCATCAGACCGACACCTAACACTGAAGCTTTCTTT. This rearrangement joins TRBV10-3 to TRBJ1-1; D remains unclear. The V gene lost 6 bases and the J gene lost 2 bases, with 10 bases spanning the gap. This CDR3 is built from 13 residues. The germline V gene has CDR1 ENHRY and CDR2 SYGVKD.

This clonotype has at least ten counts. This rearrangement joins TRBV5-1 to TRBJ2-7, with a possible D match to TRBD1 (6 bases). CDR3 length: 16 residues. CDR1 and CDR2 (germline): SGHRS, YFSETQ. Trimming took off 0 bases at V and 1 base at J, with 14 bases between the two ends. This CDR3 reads CASSLAVQRGSYEQYF. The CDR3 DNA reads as TGCGCCAGCAGCTTGGCCGTACAGAGGGGGTCCTACGAGCAGTACTTC.

CDR3 DNA: TGTGCCAGCAGTGCTAGACGGGGGACAGTCCCCGAGCAGTACTTC. Amino acid sequence: CASSARRGTVPEQYF. This chain joins TRBV25-1 and TRBJ2-7; the D gene is possibly TRBD1 (7 bases). The CDR3 extends over 15 amino acids. Trimming removed 4 bases at V and 6 bases at J, with 19 bases between. Germline V CDR1 and CDR2: MGHDK, SYGVNS.

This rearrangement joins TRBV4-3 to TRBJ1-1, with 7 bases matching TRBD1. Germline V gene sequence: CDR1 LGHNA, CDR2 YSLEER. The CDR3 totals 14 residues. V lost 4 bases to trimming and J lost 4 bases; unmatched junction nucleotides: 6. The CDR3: CASSRGTASTEAFF. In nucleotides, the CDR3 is TGCGCCAGCAGCCGAGGGACAGCTTCCACTGAAGCTTTCTTT.

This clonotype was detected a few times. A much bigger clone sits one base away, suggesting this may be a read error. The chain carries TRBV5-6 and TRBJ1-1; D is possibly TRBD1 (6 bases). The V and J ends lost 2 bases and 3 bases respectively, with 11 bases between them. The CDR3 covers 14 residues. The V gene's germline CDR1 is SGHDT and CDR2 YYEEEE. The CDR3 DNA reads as TGTGCCAGCAGCTTCAGGGGCCGGGACACTGAAGCTTTCTTT. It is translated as CASSFRGRDTEAFF.

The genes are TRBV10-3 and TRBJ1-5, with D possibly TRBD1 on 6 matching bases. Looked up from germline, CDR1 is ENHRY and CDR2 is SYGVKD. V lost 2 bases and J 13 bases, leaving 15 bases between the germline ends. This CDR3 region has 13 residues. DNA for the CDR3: TGTGCCATCAGTGAGAACAGGGTGGGCAATCAGCATTTT. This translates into CAISENRVGNQHF.

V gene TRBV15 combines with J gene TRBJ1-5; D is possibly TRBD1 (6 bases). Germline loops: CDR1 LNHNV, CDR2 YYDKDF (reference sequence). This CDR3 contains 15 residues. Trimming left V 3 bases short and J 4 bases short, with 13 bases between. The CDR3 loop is CATSRMTGLNQPQHF. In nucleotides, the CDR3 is TGTGCCACCAGCAGGATGACAGGCCTAAATCAGCCCCAGCATTTT.

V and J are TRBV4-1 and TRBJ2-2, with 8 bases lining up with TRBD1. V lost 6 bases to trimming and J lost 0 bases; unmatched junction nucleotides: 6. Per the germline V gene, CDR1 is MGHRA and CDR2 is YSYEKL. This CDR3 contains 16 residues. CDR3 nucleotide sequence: TGCGCCAGCAGTCCGACAGGGGACGCGAACACCGGGGAGCTGTTTTTT. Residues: CASSPTGDANTGELFF.

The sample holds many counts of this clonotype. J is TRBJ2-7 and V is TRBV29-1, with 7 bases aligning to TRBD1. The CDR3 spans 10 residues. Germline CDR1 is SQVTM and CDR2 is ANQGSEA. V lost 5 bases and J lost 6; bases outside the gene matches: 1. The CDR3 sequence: CSVYRGEQYF. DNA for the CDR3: TGCAGCGTTTACAGGGGCGAGCAGTACTTC.

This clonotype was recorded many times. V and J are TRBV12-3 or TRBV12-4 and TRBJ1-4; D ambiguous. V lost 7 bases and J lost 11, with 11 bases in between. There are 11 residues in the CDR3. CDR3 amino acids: CASKMEVKLFF. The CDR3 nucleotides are TGTGCCAGCAAGATGGAGGTGAAACTGTTTTTT.

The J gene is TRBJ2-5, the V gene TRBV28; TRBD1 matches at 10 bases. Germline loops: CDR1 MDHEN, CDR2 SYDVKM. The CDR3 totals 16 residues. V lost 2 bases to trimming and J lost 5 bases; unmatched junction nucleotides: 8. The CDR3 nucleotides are TGTGCCAGCAGTTTAAATGACAGGGGGCGCCGGGAGACCCAGTACTTC. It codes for CASSLNDRGRRETQYF.

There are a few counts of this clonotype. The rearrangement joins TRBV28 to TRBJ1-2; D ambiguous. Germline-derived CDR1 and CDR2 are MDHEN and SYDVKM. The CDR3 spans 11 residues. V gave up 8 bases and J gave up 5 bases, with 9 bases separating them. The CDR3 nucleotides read TGTGCCAGCGGAGGGAGATATGGCTACACCTTC. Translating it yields CASGGRYGYTF.

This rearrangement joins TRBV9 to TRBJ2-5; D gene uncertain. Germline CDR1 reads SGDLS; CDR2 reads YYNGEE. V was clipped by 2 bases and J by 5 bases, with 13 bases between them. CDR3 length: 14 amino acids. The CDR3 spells CASSVLSNGETQYF. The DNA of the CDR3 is TGTGCCAGCAGCGTCTTGTCTAACGGGGAGACCCAGTACTTC. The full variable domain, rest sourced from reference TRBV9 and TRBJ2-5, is DSGVTQTPKHLITATGQRVTLRCSPRSGDLSVYWYQQSLDQGLQFLIQYYNGEERAKGNILERFSAQQFPDLHSELNLSSLELGDSALYFCASSVLSNGETQYFGPGTRLLVL.

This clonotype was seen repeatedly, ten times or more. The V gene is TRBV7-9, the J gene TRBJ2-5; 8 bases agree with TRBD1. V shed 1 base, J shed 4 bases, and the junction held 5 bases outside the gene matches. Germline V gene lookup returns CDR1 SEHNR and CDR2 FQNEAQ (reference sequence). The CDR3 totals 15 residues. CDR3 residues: CASSLGQGFRETQYF. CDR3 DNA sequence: TGTGCCAGCAGCTTAGGACAGGGGTTCCGAGAGACCCAGTACTTC.

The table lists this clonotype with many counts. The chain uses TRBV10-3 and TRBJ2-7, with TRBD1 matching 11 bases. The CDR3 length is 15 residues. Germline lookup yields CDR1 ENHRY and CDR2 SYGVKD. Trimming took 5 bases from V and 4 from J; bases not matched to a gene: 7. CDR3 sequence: CAISTGTGGRYEQYF. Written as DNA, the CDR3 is TGTGCCATCAGTACCGGGACAGGGGGAAGGTACGAGCAGTACTTC.

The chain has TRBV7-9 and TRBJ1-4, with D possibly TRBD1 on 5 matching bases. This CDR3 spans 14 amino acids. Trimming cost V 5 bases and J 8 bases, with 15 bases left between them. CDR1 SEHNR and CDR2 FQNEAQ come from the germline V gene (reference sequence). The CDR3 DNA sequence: TGTGCCAGCAGCCACCGGGGTAGGGGAGAAAAACTGTTTTTT. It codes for CASSHRGRGEKLFF. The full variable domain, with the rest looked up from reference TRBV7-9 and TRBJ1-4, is DTGVSQNPRHKITKRGQNVTFRCDPISEHNRLYWYRQTLGQGPEFLTYFQNEAQLEKSRLLSDRFSAERPKGSFSTLEIQRTEQGDSAMYLCASSHRGRGEKLFFGSGTQLSVL.

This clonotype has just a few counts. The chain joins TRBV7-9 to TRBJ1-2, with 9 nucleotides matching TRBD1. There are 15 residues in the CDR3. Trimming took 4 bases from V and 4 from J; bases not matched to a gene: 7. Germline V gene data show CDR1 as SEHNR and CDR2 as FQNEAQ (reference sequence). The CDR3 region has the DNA TGTGCCAGCAGCTCATCCGGGACAGGGTCCTATGGCTACACCTTC. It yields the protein CASSSSGTGSYGYTF.

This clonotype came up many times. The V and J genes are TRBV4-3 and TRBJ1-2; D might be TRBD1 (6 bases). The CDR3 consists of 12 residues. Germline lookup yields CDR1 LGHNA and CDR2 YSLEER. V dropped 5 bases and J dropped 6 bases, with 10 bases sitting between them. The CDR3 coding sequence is TGCGCCAGCAGCTCCCACAGGGATGGCTACACCTTC. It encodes CASSSHRDGYTF.

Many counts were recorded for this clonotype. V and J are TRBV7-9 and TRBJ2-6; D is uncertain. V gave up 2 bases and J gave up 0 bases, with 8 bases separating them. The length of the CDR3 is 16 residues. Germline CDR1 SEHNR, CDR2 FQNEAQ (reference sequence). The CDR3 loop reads CASSLIGRSGANVLTF. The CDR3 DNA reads TGTGCCAGCAGCTTAATTGGTCGCTCTGGGGCCAACGTCCTGACTTTC.

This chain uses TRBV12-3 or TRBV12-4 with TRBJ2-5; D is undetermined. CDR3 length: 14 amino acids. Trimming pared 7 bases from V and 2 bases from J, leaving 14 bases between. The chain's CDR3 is CASTPSYLQETQYF. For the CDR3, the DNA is TGTGCCAGCACCCCGTCCTACCTGCAAGAGACCCAGTACTTC.

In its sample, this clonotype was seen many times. This chain's CDR3 is CASSLAYNGETQYF. CDR3 in DNA: TGTGCCAGCAGTTTGGCGTACAACGGAGAGACCCAGTACTTC. This chain links TRBV2 with TRBJ2-5; D is ambiguous. V was trimmed by 5 bases and J by 4 bases, leaving 14 bases between them. The CDR3 sequence is 14 residues long. The germline V gene encodes CDR1 SNHLY and CDR2 FYNNEI.

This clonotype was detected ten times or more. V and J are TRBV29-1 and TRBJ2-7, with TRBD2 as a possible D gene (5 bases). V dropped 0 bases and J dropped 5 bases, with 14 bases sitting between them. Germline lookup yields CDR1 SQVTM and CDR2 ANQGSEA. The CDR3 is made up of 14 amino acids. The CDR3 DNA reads TGCAGCGTTGAAGAGTCCGGGGTTTCCCACGAGCAGTACTTC. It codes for CSVEESGVSHEQYF.

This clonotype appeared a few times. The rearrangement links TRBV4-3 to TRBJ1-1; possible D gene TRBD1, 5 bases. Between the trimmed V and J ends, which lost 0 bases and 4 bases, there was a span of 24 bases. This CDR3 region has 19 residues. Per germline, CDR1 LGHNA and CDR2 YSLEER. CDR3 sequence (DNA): TGCGCCAGCAGCCAAGATTGGGCCGCAACCCAGGGTTTGAGCACTGAAGCTTTCTTT. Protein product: CASSQDWAATQGLSTEAFF.

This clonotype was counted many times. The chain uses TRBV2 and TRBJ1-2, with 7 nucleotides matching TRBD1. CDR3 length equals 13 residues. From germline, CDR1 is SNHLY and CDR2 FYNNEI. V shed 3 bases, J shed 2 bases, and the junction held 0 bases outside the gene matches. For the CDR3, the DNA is TGTGCCAGCAGTGAGGACAGGAACTATGGCTACACCTTC. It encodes CASSEDRNYGYTF.